This entry lists 20 T cell receptor beta chains sequenced from one sample in a study of T cells in Graves' hyperthyroidism and ophthalmopathy. RNA transcripts served as the template for amplifying TCR beta CDR3 regions. During a first-round RT-PCR of the TCR CDR3, the HTBI primer set was used. TCRdb processed the multiplex PCR reads anew with MiXCR; each CDR3 protein has one entry. The sample gives 650,000 to 750,000 distinct CDR3 sequences, around 13% of which show up once; about 9.4% is in the top ten. Sequencing was performed on blood. These receptors all stem from a woman under 30 with Graves' hyperthyroidism.

This clonotype was observed at least ten times. This chain uses TRBV13 with TRBJ2-7, with D tentatively TRBD1 or TRBD2 (5 bases each). Germline lookup yields CDR1 PRHDT and CDR2 FYEKMQ (reference sequence). The CDR3 sequence is 17 residues long. The V and J ends lost 5 bases and 4 bases respectively, with 24 bases between them. The CDR3 sequence is CASSPRGVAWRAYEQYF. CDR3 sequence (DNA): TGTGCCAGCAGCCCAAGGGGCGTAGCGTGGAGAGCTTACGAGCAGTACTTC.

This clonotype was recorded many times. This chain joins TRBV6-5 and TRBJ1-4; D uncertain. CDR1 and CDR2 (germline): MNHEY, SVGAGI. Trimming stripped 2 bases from V and 0 bases from J, with 19 bases between. The CDR3 runs 19 residues. The CDR3 spells CASSYTLPRRTATNEKLFF. In DNA form, the CDR3 reads TGTGCCAGCAGTTACACCCTCCCCAGGAGGACCGCAACTAATGAAAAACTGTTTTTT.

This clonotype was detected many times. This chain connects TRBV7-8 to TRBJ2-1, with TRBD2 identical over 10 bases. This CDR3 is built from 16 residues. CDR1 and CDR2 (germline): SGHVS, FQNEAQ. V lost 6 bases to trimming and J lost 7 bases; unmatched junction nucleotides: 12. CDR3 in DNA: TGTGCCAGCAGGGTAGCGGGAGGAAATCGCATTAATGAGCAGTTCTTC. This codes for CASRVAGGNRINEQFF.

This clonotype was counted ten times or more. The genes are TRBV28 and TRBJ2-1; the D is unclear. CDR1 is MDHEN and CDR2 is SYDVKM in the germline V gene. Trimming took off 5 bases at V and 5 bases at J, with 16 bases between the two ends. This CDR3 region has 15 residues. CDR3 region: CASSPFETINNEQFF. CDR3 bases: TGTGCCAGCAGTCCCTTCGAAACTATAAACAATGAGCAGTTCTTC.

This clonotype was observed at least ten times. This CDR3 reads CASSLGQFTGELFF. The CDR3 DNA follows: TGTGCCAGCAGCTTAGGTCAATTCACCGGGGAGCTGTTTTTT. The V and J genes are TRBV7-2 and TRBJ2-2; D uncertain. With 1 base removed from V and 4 bases from J, the gap between germline ends came to 7 bases. The CDR3 is 14 residues long. Germline values: CDR1 SGHTA, CDR2 FQGNSA.

This clonotype was picked up many times. V gene TRBV2 combines with J gene TRBJ1-6; D is ambiguous. Germline CDR1 is SNHLY and CDR2 is FYNNEI. Trimming stripped 4 bases from V and 7 bases from J, with 14 bases between. The CDR3 has 15 amino acids. The CDR3 reads CASSAARVLNSPLHF. The CDR3, as DNA: TGTGCCAGCAGTGCGGCGAGGGTCCTAAATTCACCCCTCCACTTT.

This clonotype has a handful of counts. The germline gene is not matched at one end of the junction; a read error may be the cause. CDR3 coding DNA: TGCAGTGCTAGAGGGGCTAGCGGGGACTACAATGGGCAGTTCTTC. Translating gives CSARGASGDYNGQFF. The chain recombines TRBV20-1 with TRBJ2-1, with 9 bases aligning to TRBD2. CDR1 and CDR2 (germline): DFQATT, SNEGSKA (reference sequence). There are 15 residues in the CDR3.

V gene TRBV4-1 combines with J gene TRBJ2-7, with D tentatively TRBD1 (6 bases). The V gene lost 1 base and the J gene lost 6 bases, with 13 bases spanning the gap. Germline CDR1 is MGHRA and CDR2 is YSYEKL. CDR3 length equals 14 residues. CDR3 sequence (DNA): TGCGCCAGCAGCCAAGTAAGGCAGGGGTTCGAGCAGTACTTC. Translated, it gives CASSQVRQGFEQYF.

This clonotype was observed many times. CDR3 sequence reads: CASSLGRGMEVTQYF. The CDR3 DNA sequence: TGTGCCAGCAGCTTAGGCAGGGGCATGGAAGTTACGCAGTATTTT. The J gene is TRBJ2-3, the V gene TRBV7-9; TRBD1 is a possible D gene (6 bases). Germline V gives CDR1 SEHNR, CDR2 FQNEAQ (reference sequence). CDR3 size: 15 residues. The ends were cut back, 1 base at V and 8 bases at J, with 16 bases in the middle.

This clonotype has more than one count but fewer than ten. The genes are TRBV6-1 and TRBJ2-3; D unclear. The CDR3 consists of 12 residues. Germline V gene data show CDR1 as MNHNS and CDR2 as SASEGT. V was pared by 8 bases and J by 2 bases, with 8 bases between. The CDR3 region is CASAQYTDTQYF. The CDR3 coding sequence is TGTGCCAGCGCCCAATACACAGATACGCAGTATTTT.

This clonotype showed up just a few times. The chain employs TRBV27 and TRBJ2-1, with 8 bases that match TRBD2. Germline-derived CDR1 and CDR2 are MNHEY and SMNVEV (reference sequence). The ends lost 4 bases at V and 5 bases at J; junction bases unmatched: 16. The CDR3 length is 18 residues. CDR3 nucleotides: TGTGCCAGCAGTTCACTATTGGGCCGCGCGGGAGGCCACAATGAGCAGTTCTTC. Translating gives CASSSLLGRAGGHNEQFF.

This clonotype was found many times. In nucleotides, the CDR3 is TGTGCCAGCCACCTAGGGACTAGCGGAACCTACAATGAGCAGTTCTTC. Translating it yields CASHLGTSGTYNEQFF. This chain links TRBV13 with TRBJ2-1, with TRBD2 matching over 11 bases. In germline, CDR1 is PRHDT, CDR2 FYEKMQ (reference sequence). V lost 8 bases to trimming and J lost 2 bases; unmatched junction nucleotides: 8. The CDR3 spans 16 residues.

This clonotype was detected many times. The chain uses TRBV28 and TRBJ2-1, with 9 bases lining up with TRBD2. This CDR3 has 18 amino acids. J gave up 8 bases and V 4 bases, and 18 bases lay outside the gene matches. Per germline, CDR1 MDHEN and CDR2 SYDVKM. The CDR3 nucleotides read TGTGCCAGCAGTTCTCTACAAGCGGGTAGCGGGGGACGCGATGAGCAGTTCTTC. This translates into CASSSLQAGSGGRDEQFF.

The CDR3 sequence is CASSPNLDSGRFYNEQFF. In DNA, the CDR3 is TGTGCCAGCAGCCCTAACCTCGATAGCGGGAGGTTTTACAATGAGCAGTTCTTC. The chain has TRBV11-2 and TRBJ2-1; 10 positions agree with TRBD2. The CDR3 runs to 18 residues. The V and J ends lost 5 bases and 4 bases, in that order; junction bases with no gene match: 14. CDR1 and CDR2 from the germline V gene are SGHAT and FQNNGV.

This clonotype was counted at least ten times. The rearrangement joins TRBV19 to TRBJ2-1; perhaps TRBD2 as D (6 bases). The CDR3 consists of 13 residues. The V gene's germline CDR1 is LNHDA and CDR2 SQIVND (reference sequence). Trimming removed 4 bases at V and 6 bases at J, with 10 bases between. This CDR3 reads CASSTTAGNEQFF. In nucleotides, the CDR3 is TGTGCCAGTAGTACCACAGCGGGCAATGAGCAGTTCTTC.

The chain employs TRBV7-9 and TRBJ2-1; D remains unclear. The DNA end lines up better with TRBJ2-7; the J call may be wrong. The CDR3 spans 14 residues. Looked up from germline, CDR1 is SEHNR and CDR2 is FQNEAQ (reference sequence). CDR3 sequence (DNA): TGTGCCAGCAGCTTGGTGGCGGTTTACAATGAGCAGTACTTC. Its translation is CASSLVAVYNEQYF.

V is TRBV12-3 or TRBV12-4 and J is TRBJ2-7, with D perhaps TRBD1 (6 bases). The CDR3 has 14 amino acids. V was trimmed by 6 bases and J by 2 bases, leaving 14 bases between them. The CDR3 loop reads CASRAGVGTYEQYF. The CDR3 DNA is TGTGCCAGCAGGGCAGGGGTTGGGACCTACGAGCAGTACTTC.

This clonotype was seen many times. J is TRBJ1-1 and V is TRBV5-1; possibly TRBD1 for D (5 bases). Trimming removed 0 bases from V and 4 bases from J, with 7 bases in between. This CDR3 is built from 13 residues. Germline loops: CDR1 SGHRS, CDR2 YFSETQ. The CDR3 DNA reads TGCGCCAGCAGCTTGGTTGGGACCACTGAAGCTTTCTTT. Its protein product is CASSLVGTTEAFF.

Ten or more counts support this clonotype. The chain has TRBV20-1 and TRBJ1-5, with D hard to call. Germline loops: CDR1 DFQATT, CDR2 SNEGSKA (reference sequence). The CDR3 spans 14 residues. The ends were cut back, 3 bases at V and 0 bases at J, with 9 bases in the middle. CDR3 region: CSASGVYSNQPQHF. In DNA, the CDR3 is TGCAGTGCTAGTGGGGTATATAGCAATCAGCCCCAGCATTTT.

The chain is built from TRBV7-2 and TRBJ2-7; D possibly uses TRBD1 or TRBD2 (5 bases each). V dropped 5 bases and J dropped 7 bases, with 15 bases sitting between them. The CDR3 length is 13 residues. Germline V lookup: CDR1 SGHTA, CDR2 FQGNSA. The chain's CDR3 is CASSGDGKGEQYF. CDR3 bases: TGTGCCAGCAGCGGGGACGGGAAGGGAGAGCAGTACTTC.